The 31 T cell receptor beta chains in this list originate from one sample, sequenced in a study of human versus mouse CDR3 diversity and MHC coevolution. This table comes from immunoSEQ multiplex PCR, and its TCRdb copy is limited to in-frame clones, with some not included. The data contain about 83,000 clones, 80% to 95% of them seen just once; the ten biggest clones take up about 0.14%. The sequencing input was naive CD4+ T cells from blood. Specified subset: CD45RO-negative CD62L-positive naive CD4 T cells. The receptors were sampled from a person aged 25 to 75 in good health.

The chain links TRBV7-8 to TRBJ2-7, with 10 bases matching TRBD2. CDR3 size: 15 residues. The ends lost 5 bases at V and 0 bases at J; junction bases unmatched: 4. Germline V gene sequence: CDR1 SGHVS, CDR2 FQNEAQ. The CDR3 nucleotides read TGTGCCAGCAGCGATCAGCGGGGGGGCTCCTACGAGCAGTACTTC. Protein product: CASSDQRGGSYEQYF.

V is TRBV28 and J is TRBJ2-7, with TRBD1 matching 8 bases. The V gene end was trimmed by 6 bases and the J gene end by 0 bases; junction bases not matched to a gene: 4. The length of the CDR3 is 14 residues. Germline CDR1 MDHEN, CDR2 SYDVKM. The CDR3 protein is CASRMDRVSYEQYF. The CDR3 DNA is TGTGCCAGCAGAATGGACAGGGTCTCCTACGAGCAGTACTTC.

The chain employs TRBV2 and TRBJ2-2; weak D call: TRBD2 (6 bases). This CDR3 contains 13 residues. V was pared by 6 bases and J by 5 bases, with 10 bases between. Germline CDR1 SNHLY, CDR2 FYNNEI. The CDR3: CASRGGRTGELFF. The CDR3 bases are TGTGCCAGCAGGGGAGGTAGGACCGGGGAGCTGTTTTTT.

The CDR3 reads CAISGGQGGNTGELFF. CDR3 nucleotide sequence: TGTGCCATCAGTGGGGGACAGGGAGGAAACACCGGGGAGCTGTTTTTT. The rearrangement links TRBV10-3 to TRBJ2-2, with 9 bases identical to TRBD1. CDR1 is ENHRY, CDR2 SYGVKD, per germline. With 4 bases clipped from V and 2 bases from J, the junction kept 5 bases outside the gene matches. This CDR3 comprises 16 residues.

The V gene is TRBV5-1, the J gene TRBJ2-3, with 10 bases lining up with TRBD1. Looked up from germline, CDR1 is SGHRS and CDR2 is YFSETQ. The CDR3 totals 16 residues. V shed 4 bases, J shed 3 bases, and the junction held 8 bases outside the gene matches. This chain's CDR3 is CASSLDRGVVTDTQYF. The CDR3 DNA reads as TGCGCCAGCAGCCTGGACAGGGGGGTCGTAACAGATACGCAGTATTTT.

The chain links TRBV12-5 to TRBJ2-1, with a weak D call TRBD1 (6 bases). CDR3 size: 14 residues. Germline V lookup: CDR1 LGHNT, CDR2 FRNRAP. V was clipped by 0 bases and J by 12 bases, with 15 bases between them. The CDR3: CASGLVPLEGVQFF. CDR3 DNA: TGTGCTAGTGGTTTGGTTCCCCTAGAGGGGGTGCAGTTCTTC.

V gene TRBV13 combines with J gene TRBJ2-4, with D tentatively TRBD2 (5 bases). The CDR3 contains 15 residues. Germline CDR1 is PRHDT and CDR2 is FYEKMQ (reference sequence). Between the trimmed V and J ends, which lost 3 bases and 0 bases, there was a span of 9 bases. CDR3 region: CASSLRGLAKNIQYF. In DNA form, the CDR3 reads TGTGCCAGCAGCTTGCGAGGACTAGCCAAAAACATTCAGTACTTC.

The chain links TRBV5-1 to TRBJ1-1; tentatively, D is TRBD1 (6 bases). The CDR3 covers 14 residues. The V gene's germline CDR1 is SGHRS and CDR2 YFSETQ. V was pared by 0 bases and J by 3 bases, with 9 bases between. In nucleotides, the CDR3 is TGCGCCAGCAGCTTGGACAGGGTGGACACTGAAGCTTTCTTT. This sequence encodes CASSLDRVDTEAFF.

The chain uses TRBV11-3 and TRBJ2-7; a possible D gene is TRBD2 (6 bases). The CDR3 length is 11 residues. The V end was cut by 11 bases, the J end by 0 bases, with 8 bases between. From germline, CDR1 is SGHNT and CDR2 YENEEA. The CDR3 is CAGGSSYEQYF. CDR3 bases: TGTGCCGGGGGGTCCTCCTACGAGCAGTACTTC.

The J gene is TRBJ1-3, the V gene TRBV2; D unclear. Trimming removed 7 bases from V and 2 bases from J, with 12 bases in between. The CDR3 loop spans 14 amino acids. CDR1 is SNHLY and CDR2 is FYNNEI in the germline V gene. CDR3 in DNA: TGTGCCAGCAACCCTAGTAATACTGGAAACACCATATATTTT. Amino acids: CASNPSNTGNTIYF. The variable domain in full, with the rest retrieved from reference TRBV2 and TRBJ1-3, is EPEVTQTPSHQVTQMGQEVILRCVPISNHLYFYWYRQILGQKVEFLVSFYNNEISEKSEIFDDQFSVERPDGSNFTLKIRSTKLEDSAMYFCASNPSNTGNTIYFGEGSWLTVV.

The chain employs TRBV9 and TRBJ2-7, with 9 bases lining up with TRBD2. This CDR3 has 18 amino acids. V was pared by 0 bases and J by 6 bases, with 16 bases of the junction left unmatched. Germline V gene data show CDR1 as SGDLS and CDR2 as YYNGEE. Here the CDR3 reads CASSVAPAGGPHSGEQYF. CDR3 nucleotide sequence: TGTGCCAGCAGCGTAGCTCCAGCGGGGGGCCCGCACTCCGGCGAGCAGTACTTC.

The V call is TRBV7-3, the J call TRBJ1-1; TRBD1 agrees at 9 bases. Unmatched junction bases numbered 7, after V lost 2 bases and J lost 6 bases. CDR1 SGHTA and CDR2 FQGTGA come from the germline V gene. This CDR3 spans 15 amino acids. CDR3: CASSLGQGRSAEAFF. In DNA form, the CDR3 reads TGTGCCAGCAGCTTAGGACAGGGGAGGAGCGCTGAAGCTTTCTTT.

This chain connects TRBV13 to TRBJ2-5; 12 nucleotides agree with TRBD2. The DNA matches TRBJ2-7 better at its end, which makes the J call doubtful. Germline V gene lookup returns CDR1 PRHDT and CDR2 FYEKMQ (reference sequence). The length of the CDR3 is 15 residues. The CDR3 DNA reads TGTGCCAGCAGCTCCGGACTAGCGGGGAAGTACGAGCAGTACTTC. Its translation is CASSSGLAGKYEQYF.

This clone came up once. The chain employs TRBV2 and TRBJ1-5; D ambiguous. The germline gives CDR1 SNHLY, CDR2 FYNNEI. The CDR3 runs to 12 residues. Between the trimmed V and J ends, which lost 5 bases and 9 bases, there was a span of 11 bases. The CDR3 loop reads CASSPDRGPQHF. CDR3 nucleotides: TGTGCCAGCAGTCCCGACCGCGGGCCCCAGCATTTT.

The gene calls are TRBV7-9 and TRBJ1-6; no clear D gene. This CDR3 has 14 amino acids. Trimming removed 2 bases from V and 8 bases from J, with 10 bases in between. The germline V gene encodes CDR1 SEHNR and CDR2 FQNEAQ (reference sequence). For the CDR3, the DNA is TGTGCCAGCAGCTTATATAGTCTAGATTCACCCCTCCACTTT. Its protein product is CASSLYSLDSPLHF.

The rearrangement links TRBV29-1 to TRBJ2-3; 9 bases agree with TRBD2. V lost 1 base, J lost 2 bases, and 1 base stayed unmatched. This CDR3 is built from 14 residues. Looked up from germline, CDR1 is SQVTM and CDR2 is ANQGSEA. In nucleotides, the CDR3 is TGCAGCGTTGAAGGACTAGCGGTCACAGATACGCAGTATTTT. It translates to CSVEGLAVTDTQYF.

This clone appeared a single time. The chain joins TRBV2 to TRBJ2-2; 9 positions match TRBD2. The CDR3 loop spans 21 amino acids. Germline CDR1 and CDR2: SNHLY and FYNNEI. With 3 bases clipped from V and 5 bases from J, the junction kept 22 bases outside the gene matches. DNA for the CDR3: TGTGCCAGCAGTGAGATCTACCCTACCGAAGCGGGAGGCCGTTGGACCGGGGAGCTGTTTTTT. Translation: CASSEIYPTEAGGRWTGELFF.

The rearrangement uses TRBV11-2 and TRBJ1-4, with 9 bases that match TRBD1. V trimming: 4 bases; J trimming: 7 bases; junction bases outside the gene matches: 7. This CDR3 contains 15 residues. In germline, CDR1 is SGHAT, CDR2 FQNNGV. CDR3 coding DNA: TGTGCCAGCAGCTCGATACAGGGGGCGCGTGAAAAACTGTTTTTT. Translating it yields CASSSIQGAREKLFF.

The rearrangement joins TRBV5-1 to TRBJ2-3; D not resolved. V gave up 5 bases and J gave up 0 bases, with 7 bases separating them. Germline V gene sequence: CDR1 SGHRS, CDR2 YFSETQ. CDR3 length equals 13 residues. The CDR3 reads CASSASSTDTQYF. The CDR3 DNA reads as TGCGCCAGCAGTGCGTCGAGCACAGATACGCAGTATTTT.

This clone was seen just once. V is TRBV27 and J is TRBJ2-7; a weak D match, TRBD1 (6 bases). Germline CDR1 reads MNHEY; CDR2 reads SMNVEV (reference sequence). This CDR3 is 14 amino acids long. V was shortened by 4 bases and J by 5 bases, with 15 bases between the two germline ends. The CDR3 here is CASSSYQGLDEQYF. The CDR3 DNA is TGTGCCAGCAGTTCTTACCAGGGGTTGGACGAGCAGTACTTC.

CDR3 nucleotides: TGTGCCATCAGTGGAACAGGGGCGGGCACTGAAGCTTTCTTT. Its translation is CAISGTGAGTEAFF. The chain has TRBV10-3 and TRBJ1-1; 7 bases are a match to TRBD1. The trim removed 4 bases at V and 4 bases at J, leaving 6 bases unmatched. Germline CDR1 is ENHRY and CDR2 is SYGVKD. This CDR3 has 14 residues.

This chain joins TRBV18 and TRBJ2-1; maybe TRBD1 (6 bases). Per germline, CDR1 KGHSH and CDR2 LQKENI. The CDR3 sequence is 15 residues long. V was trimmed by 6 bases and J by 5 bases, leaving 17 bases between them. The CDR3 is CASSPLETGNNEQFF. In nucleotides, the CDR3 is TGTGCCAGCTCCCCCTTGGAGACAGGTAACAATGAGCAGTTCTTC.

This rearrangement joins TRBV21-1 to TRBJ1-2; TRBD1 is the table's D call and was not checked against the DNA. TRBV21-1 is annotated as a pseudogene. This CDR3 has 17 amino acids. The CDR3 sequence is CASSKIPTGFRDYGYTF. Here the CDR3 DNA reads TGTGCCAGCAGCAAAATCCCTACAGGGTTTCGAGACTATGGCTACACCTTC.

This clone came up a few times. The genes are TRBV5-5 and TRBJ1-3; TRBD1 is a possible D gene (6 bases). Germline assignment: CDR1 SGHKS and CDR2 YYEKEE (reference sequence). V was trimmed by 4 bases and J by 4 bases, leaving 12 bases between them. The CDR3 is made up of 14 amino acids. CDR3 in DNA: TGTGCCAGCAGCCGGCAGGGGACAGGAAACACCATATATTTT. Residues: CASSRQGTGNTIYF.

The chain combines TRBV1 with TRBJ2-4; the table's D call TRBD2 went unverified against the DNA. TRBV1 is recorded as a pseudogene. The CDR3 sequence is 16 residues long. The CDR3 spells CTSSATSGGRGCIQYF. In DNA form, the CDR3 reads TGCACCAGCAGCGCCACTAGCGGGGGCCGGGGATGCATTCAGTACTTC.

The rearrangement links TRBV5-1 to TRBJ1-1, with D uncertain. Trimming removed 0 bases at V and 7 bases at J, with 13 bases between. This CDR3 is built from 14 residues. The germline V gene has CDR1 SGHRS and CDR2 YFSETQ. The DNA of the CDR3 is TGCGCCAGCAGCTTGGTGGCCGGGGAGGTTGAAGCTTTCTTT. It yields the protein CASSLVAGEVEAFF.

This rearrangement joins TRBV27 to TRBJ1-4; D is perhaps TRBD1 (5 bases). Trimming took 8 bases from V and 2 from J, leaving 18 bases between them. The CDR3 consists of 16 residues. Germline V gene data show CDR1 as MNHEY and CDR2 as SMNVEV (reference sequence). This CDR3 reads CASLPRRGRTNEKLFF. Written as DNA, the CDR3 is TGTGCCAGCTTGCCCCGTAGGGGTCGGACTAATGAAAAACTGTTTTTT. The whole variable domain, remainder taken from reference TRBV27 and TRBJ1-4, is EAQVTQNPRYLITVTGKKLTVTCSQNMNHEYMSWYRQDPGLGLRQIYYSMNVEVTDKGDVPEGYKVSRKEKRNFPLILESPSPNQTSLYFCASLPRRGRTNEKLFFGSGTQLSVL.

The CDR3 DNA reads TGTGCCAGCAGTTGGCCGGGACAGGGGGCGCGGAACGAGCAGTACTTC. This gives the protein CASSWPGQGARNEQYF. This chain links TRBV28 with TRBJ2-7, with TRBD1 matching over 12 bases. Germline CDR1 and CDR2: MDHEN and SYDVKM. The CDR3 loop spans 16 amino acids. V lost 4 bases to trimming and J lost 5 bases; unmatched junction nucleotides: 9.

The genes are TRBV7-9 and TRBJ2-7, with TRBD1 matching over 8 bases. The length of the CDR3 is 15 residues. Trimming at V came to 5 bases and at J to 6 bases, leaving 12 bases not matched to a gene. In germline, CDR1 is SEHNR, CDR2 FQNEAQ (reference sequence). The CDR3 nucleotides read TGTGCCAGCAGCCCCCGCCCCGGGACAGGTCGCGAGCAGTACTTC. It yields the protein CASSPRPGTGREQYF.

The chain has TRBV11-2 and TRBJ2-7; the D is unclear. V lost 1 base and J lost 5, with 9 bases in between. The CDR3 spans 13 residues. The germline gives CDR1 SGHAT, CDR2 FQNNGV. CDR3 sequence: CASSLVSWHEQYF. The CDR3 DNA reads as TGTGCCAGCAGCTTAGTGTCTTGGCACGAGCAGTACTTC.

The chain joins TRBV2 to TRBJ2-5; TRBD2 aligns across 11 bases. After removal of 5 bases from V and 4 bases from J, the junction contained 6 bases not matched to a gene. CDR1 and CDR2 from the germline V gene are SNHLY and FYNNEI. This CDR3 has 15 amino acids. The CDR3 nucleotides read TGTGCCAGCAGTAATATAGCGGGGGGGAGAGAGACCCAGTACTTC. It specifies CASSNIAGGRETQYF. The full variable domain, rest sourced from reference TRBV2 and TRBJ2-5, is EPEVTQTPSHQVTQMGQEVILRCVPISNHLYFYWYRQILGQKVEFLVSFYNNEISEKSEIFDDQFSVERPDGSNFTLKIRSTKLEDSAMYFCASSNIAGGRETQYFGPGTRLLVL.